The present T cell receptor (beta chain) was sequenced within a study of OX40 agonist ivuxolimab in advanced cancers. Some background on the complete study: The costimulatory receptor OX40 (CD134) was targeted by ivuxolimab, a fully human IgG2 agonistic monoclonal antibody. Partial responses occurred in three dose-escalation patients: two with cutaneous melanoma and one with hepatocellular carcinoma. Intravenous ivuxolimab was administered to patients every 2 weeks at six dose levels: 0.01, 0.1, 0.3, 1.5, 3 and 10 mg/kg. The paper covers the monotherapy dose-escalation part of the phase I ivuxolimab trial, which included N ≈ 50 patients. Of the roughly 50 dose-escalation patients, hepatocellular carcinoma was present in roughly 19, melanoma in approximately 15, renal cell carcinoma in 9 and head and neck cancer in 9. The dose-escalation cohort was around 84% male with a mean age of about 65 years, ranging from roughly 23 to 79. Peripheral TCRbeta sequencing aimed to test whether ivuxolimab altered TCR sequence diversity and caused clonal T-cell expansion. Patients were allowed to have had prior anti-PD-1, anti-PD-L1 or anti-CTLA-4 therapy, and about 40% of the dose-escalation patients had been treated with checkpoint inhibitors. Study-wide findings and limitations: Low levels of normalized T-cell clonal expansion were also seen in some nonresponding patients. After ivuxolimab, CD8+ T cells had more expanded clones than CD4+ T cells on average. In partial responders in the 0.1-3.0 mg/kg groups, normalized peripheral clonal expansion was found to be among the lowest, especially among CD8+ T cells. Which antigens the clonally expanded peripheral T cells were specific for was not determined. Clonal expansion of both CD4+ and CD8+ blood T cells was observed from baseline to week 6 at doses 0.1 to 3.0 mg/kg.

Reading from cysteine to phenylalanine, the CDR3 counts 16 amino acids. Here the CDR3 DNA is all that survives: 48 bases in frame from base 1. CDR1 SGHNT and CDR2 YENEEA are derived from the germline V gene. Trimming takes 5 bases from V and 0 bases from J, and the germline ends sit 17 bases apart. The trial excluded patients who had a history of autoimmune disease or were on systemic immunosuppression. Peripheral blood for TCR sequencing was collected from all dose cohorts at baseline, on cycle 4 day 1, and on cycle 7 day 1. Samples were obtained from an open-label, multicenter, first-in-human phase I dose-escalation trial of ivuxolimab. The trial enrolled adults with locally advanced or metastatic head and neck squamous cell, hepatocellular, melanoma or renal cell carcinoma. CD4+ and CD8+ T cells were sorted separately from peripheral blood before TCR sequencing. In the case of this clone: Its specific antigen is unknown. There are no base qualities to consult, and no much larger clone falls within one base.

Genomic DNA was extracted from sorted cells for sequencing of the TCRbeta CDR3 region. TCRbeta CDR3 regions were sequenced using the immunoSEQ Assay. TCRdb re-hosts the immuneACCESS table, in-frame sequences only. Its copies lack some clones; in the studies checked, an unresolved V gene accounts for under half of them, and the cause for the rest is not known. Present in this sample are more than 25,000 clones, around 81% of which were seen just once. The ten top clones hold around 27% of the sample. This sequence originates from an adult with an advanced solid tumor such as melanoma, head and neck, liver or kidney cancer. This material consisted of CD4+ or CD8+ T cells sorted from blood, taken in a trial of the OX40 agonist ivuxolimab. The receptor chain draws on TRBV11-3 and TRBJ2-7, with the D segment possibly TRBD1 or TRBD2, each aligning over 5 bases. The CDR3 is CASSTRHPGRSYEQYF. The DNA sequence follows: TGTGCCAGCAGCACACGACATCCGGGACGCTCCTACGAGCAGTACTTC.